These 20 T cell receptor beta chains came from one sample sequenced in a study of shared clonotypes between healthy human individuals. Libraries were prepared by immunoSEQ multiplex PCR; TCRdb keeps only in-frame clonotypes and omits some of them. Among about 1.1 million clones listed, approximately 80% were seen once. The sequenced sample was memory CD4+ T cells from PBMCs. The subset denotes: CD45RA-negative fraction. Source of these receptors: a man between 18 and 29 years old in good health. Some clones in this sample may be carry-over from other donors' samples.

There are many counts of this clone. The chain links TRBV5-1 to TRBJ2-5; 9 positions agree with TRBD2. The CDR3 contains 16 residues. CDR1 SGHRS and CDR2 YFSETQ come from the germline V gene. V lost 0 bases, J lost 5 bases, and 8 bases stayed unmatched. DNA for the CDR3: TGCGCCAGCAGCTTGGCCGAAGCGGGAGGAGGGGAGACCCAGTACTTC. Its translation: CASSLAEAGGGETQYF.

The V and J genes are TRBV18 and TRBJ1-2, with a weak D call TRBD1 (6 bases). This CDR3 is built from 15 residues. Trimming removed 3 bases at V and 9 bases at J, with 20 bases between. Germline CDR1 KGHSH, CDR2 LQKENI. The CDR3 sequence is CASSPSTGRDFSYTF. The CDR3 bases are TGTGCCAGCTCACCGTCCACAGGGCGCGATTTTAGCTACACCTTC.

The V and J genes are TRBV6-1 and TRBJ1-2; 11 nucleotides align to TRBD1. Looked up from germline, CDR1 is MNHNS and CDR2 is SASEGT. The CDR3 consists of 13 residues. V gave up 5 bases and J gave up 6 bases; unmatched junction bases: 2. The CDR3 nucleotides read TGTGCCAGCAGTTGGGACAGGGGGAATGGCTACACCTTC. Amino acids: CASSWDRGNGYTF.

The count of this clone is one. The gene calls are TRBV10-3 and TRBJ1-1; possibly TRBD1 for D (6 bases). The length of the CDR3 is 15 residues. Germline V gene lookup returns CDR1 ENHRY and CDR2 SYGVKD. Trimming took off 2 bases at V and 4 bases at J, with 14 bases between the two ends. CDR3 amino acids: CAISEPGRGSTEAFF. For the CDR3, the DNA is TGTGCCATCAGTGAGCCGGGCAGGGGAAGCACTGAAGCTTTCTTT.

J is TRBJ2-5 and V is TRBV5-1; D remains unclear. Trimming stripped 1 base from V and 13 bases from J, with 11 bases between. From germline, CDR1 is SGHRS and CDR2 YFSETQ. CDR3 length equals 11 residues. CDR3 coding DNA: TGCGCCAGCAGCTTGAACGGGTCACCGTACTTC. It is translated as CASSLNGSPYF.

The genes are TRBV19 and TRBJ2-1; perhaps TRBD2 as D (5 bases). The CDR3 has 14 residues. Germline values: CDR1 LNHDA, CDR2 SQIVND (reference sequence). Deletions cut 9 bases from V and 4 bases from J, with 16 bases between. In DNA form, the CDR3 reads TGTGCCAGCGGGGAATATCGCCTTTACAATGAGCAGTTCTTC. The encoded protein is CASGEYRLYNEQFF.

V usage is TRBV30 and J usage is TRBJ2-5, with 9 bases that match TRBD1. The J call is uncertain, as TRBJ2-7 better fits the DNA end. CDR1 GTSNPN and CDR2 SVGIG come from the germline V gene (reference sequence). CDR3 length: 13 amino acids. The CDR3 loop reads CAWGRDRVSEQYF. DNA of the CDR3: TGTGCCTGGGGCCGGGACAGGGTATCCGAGCAGTACTTC.

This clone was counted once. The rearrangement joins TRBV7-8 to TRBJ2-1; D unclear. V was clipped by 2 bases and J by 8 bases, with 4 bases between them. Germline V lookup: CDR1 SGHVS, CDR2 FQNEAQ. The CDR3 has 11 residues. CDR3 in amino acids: CASSLSYEQFF. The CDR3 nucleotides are TGTGCCAGCAGCTTAAGCTATGAGCAGTTCTTC.

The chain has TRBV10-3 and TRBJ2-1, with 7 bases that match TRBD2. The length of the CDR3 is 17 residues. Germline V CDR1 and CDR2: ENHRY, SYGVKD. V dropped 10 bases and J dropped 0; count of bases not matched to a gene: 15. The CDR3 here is CASSGTHRRSSYNEQFF. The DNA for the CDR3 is TGTGCCAGCAGCGGGACTCACCGCCGAAGCTCCTACAATGAGCAGTTCTTC.

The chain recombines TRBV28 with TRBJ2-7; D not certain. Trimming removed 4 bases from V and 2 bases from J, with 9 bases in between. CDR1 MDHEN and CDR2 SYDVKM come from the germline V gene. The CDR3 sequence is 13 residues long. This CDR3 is CASSSAATYEQYF. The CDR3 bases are TGTGCCAGCAGTTCGGCAGCGACCTACGAGCAGTACTTC.

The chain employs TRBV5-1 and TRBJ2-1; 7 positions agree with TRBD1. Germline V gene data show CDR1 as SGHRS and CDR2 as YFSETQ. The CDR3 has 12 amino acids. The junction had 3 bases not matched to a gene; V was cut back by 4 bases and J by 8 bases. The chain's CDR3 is CASSMGQYEQFF. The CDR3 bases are TGCGCCAGCAGCATGGGACAGTATGAGCAGTTCTTC.

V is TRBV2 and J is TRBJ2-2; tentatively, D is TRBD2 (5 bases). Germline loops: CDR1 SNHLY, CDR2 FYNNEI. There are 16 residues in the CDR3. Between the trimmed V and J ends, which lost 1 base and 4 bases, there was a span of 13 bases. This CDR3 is CASSEGELEGTGELFF. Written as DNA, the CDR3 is TGTGCCAGCAGTGAAGGGGAGTTAGAGGGCACCGGGGAGCTGTTTTTT.

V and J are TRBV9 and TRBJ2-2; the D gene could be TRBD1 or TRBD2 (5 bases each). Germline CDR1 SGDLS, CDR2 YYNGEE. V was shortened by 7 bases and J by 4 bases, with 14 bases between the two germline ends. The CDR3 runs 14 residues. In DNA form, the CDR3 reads TGTGCCAGCGCTGGGGGTAGAACCACCGGGGAGCTGTTTTTT. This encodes CASAGGRTTGELFF.

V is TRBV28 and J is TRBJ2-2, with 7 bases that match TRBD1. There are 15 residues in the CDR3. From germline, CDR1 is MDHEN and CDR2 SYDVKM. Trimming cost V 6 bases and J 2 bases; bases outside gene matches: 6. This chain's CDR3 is CASRSRQGNTGELFF. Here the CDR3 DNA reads TGTGCCAGCAGATCCAGACAGGGAAACACCGGGGAGCTGTTTTTT.

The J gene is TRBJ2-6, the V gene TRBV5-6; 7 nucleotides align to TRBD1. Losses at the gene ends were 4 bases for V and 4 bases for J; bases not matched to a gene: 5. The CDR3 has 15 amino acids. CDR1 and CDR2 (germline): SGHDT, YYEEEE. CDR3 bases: TGTGCCAGCAGCCAGGGGGTGTCCGGGGCCAACGTCCTGACTTTC. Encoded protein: CASSQGVSGANVLTF.

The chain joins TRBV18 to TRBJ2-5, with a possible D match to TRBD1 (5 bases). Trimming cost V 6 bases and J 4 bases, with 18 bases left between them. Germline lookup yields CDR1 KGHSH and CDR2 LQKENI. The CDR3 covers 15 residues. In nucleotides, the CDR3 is TGTGCCAGCTCCAAAGGGCAGGGAAGAACAGAGACCCAGTACTTC. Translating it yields CASSKGQGRTETQYF.

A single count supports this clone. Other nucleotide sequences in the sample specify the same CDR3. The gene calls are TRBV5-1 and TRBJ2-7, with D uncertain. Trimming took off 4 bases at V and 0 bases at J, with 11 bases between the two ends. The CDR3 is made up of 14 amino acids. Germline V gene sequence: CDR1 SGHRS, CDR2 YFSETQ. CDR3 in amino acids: CASSLDPSSYEQYF. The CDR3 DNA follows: TGCGCCAGCAGCCTTGACCCTAGCTCCTACGAGCAGTACTTC.

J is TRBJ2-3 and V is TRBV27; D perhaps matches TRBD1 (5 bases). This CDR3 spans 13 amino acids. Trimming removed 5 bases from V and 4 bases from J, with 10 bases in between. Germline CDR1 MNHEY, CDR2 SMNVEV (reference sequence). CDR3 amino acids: CASSTRQPDTQYF. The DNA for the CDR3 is TGTGCCAGCAGTACTCGACAGCCAGATACGCAGTATTTT.

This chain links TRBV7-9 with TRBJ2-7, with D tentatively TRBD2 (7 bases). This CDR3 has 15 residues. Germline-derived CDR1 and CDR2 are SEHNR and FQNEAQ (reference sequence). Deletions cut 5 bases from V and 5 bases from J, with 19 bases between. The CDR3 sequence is CASSLQASGGHEQYF. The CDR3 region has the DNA TGTGCCAGCAGCCTACAGGCGTCGGGGGGCCACGAGCAGTACTTC.

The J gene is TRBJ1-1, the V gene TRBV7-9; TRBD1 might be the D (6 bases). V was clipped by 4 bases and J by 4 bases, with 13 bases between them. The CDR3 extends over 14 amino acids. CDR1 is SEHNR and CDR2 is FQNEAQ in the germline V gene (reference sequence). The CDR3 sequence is CASSWGPAGTEAFF. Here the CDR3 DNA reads TGTGCCAGCAGCTGGGGGCCGGCTGGCACTGAAGCTTTCTTT. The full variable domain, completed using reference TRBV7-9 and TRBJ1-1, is DTGVSQNPRHKITKRGQNVTFRCDPISEHNRLYWYRQTLGQGPEFLTYFQNEAQLEKSRLLSDRFSAERPKGSFSTLEIQRTEQGDSAMYLCASSWGPAGTEAFFGQGTRLTVV.